The T cell receptor beta chain described here comes from a study of cytomegalovirus exposure and HLA in healthy donors (dated by TCRdb to the late 2010s). Background on the whole study: An earlier analysis of several hundred of the donors reported 276 Gb of sequence data and roughly 120 million unique TCR beta sequences obtained from 180 million or so T cells. HLA typing covered class I and class II loci at four-digit resolution. A later genetic analysis took genome-wide SNP genotypes for about three fifths of the 666 donors and used that subset as a discovery cohort. Typing coverage differed by locus: A, B, C, DRB1 and DQB1 were typed in roughly 629-640 donors, DQA1 in about 500, DPA1 in approximately 610, and DPB1 in approximately 450. To decide whether each TCR beta V gene segment behaved as functional or pseudogenic, an earlier analysis of nearly 600 of the donors relied on high-throughput TCR beta sequencing. Donor age, sex, ethnicity and CMV serostatus were collected together with the repertoire data. Because of strong linkage in the cohort, four or five DR-DQ haplotypes were treated as single units for association and clustering. A separate validation cohort of 100 to 150 different subjects was used in addition to the 666-subject first cohort. Among 398 genotyped donors of the cohort, an average of approximately 240,000 unique TCR beta nucleotide sequences were sequenced per donor, roughly a sixth of them non-productive. Approximately 310 gigabases of sequencing data and approximately 93 million unique TCR sequences were included in an early release covering about 600 HLA-typed donors. The study aimed to test whether signatures of past pathogen exposure could be identified by cataloging public T cell receptors. The genetic ancestry cluster associated with self-reported Caucasian donors included over 65% of the 398 genotyped donors. A later analysis re-analyzed previously published TCR beta repertoires from roughly 600 donors and added high-resolution HLA genotyping to study TCR occurrence patterns. To predict cytomegalovirus infection status, the study brought together high-throughput TCR immunosequencing, statistical association of individual TCRs with disease status, and machine learning. In the later analysis, no new phenotypic data were used to find candidate immune exposures; instead, reliance was placed on TCR beta sequences and their occurrence across donors. Every discovery cohort repertoire had been produced on one sequencing platform. The study profiled the T cell repertoires of hundreds of subjects by immunosequencing and related them to cytomegalovirus serostatus.

The library came from the immunoSEQ multiplex PCR assay. For the multiplex PCR, a mixture combining 60 forward primers for TCR Vbeta segments and 13 reverse primers for TCR Jbeta segments was used. The CDR3 region of rearranged TCR beta genes was amplified from genomic DNA with a multiplex PCR assay. Amplified TCR beta libraries were sequenced as 87-base-pair reads on the Illumina HiSeq System. Per the source publication's procedure: A later analysis counted about 80 million unique TCR beta chains across the 640 or so repertoires, and roughly 10 million of these chains were shared by at least two donors. Raw reads were error-corrected and collapsed into unique sequences with a nearest-neighbor algorithm that merged closely related sequences to remove PCR and sequencing errors. CDR3 sequences were aligned to IMGT reference sequences to assign V, D and J gene segments. Each retained sequence needed at least a six-nucleotide match to both a V gene segment and a J gene segment. A rearrangement counted as productive if the CDR3 had no stop codons and remained in frame with V and J, and every other rearrangement counted as non-productive. Following IMGT convention, CDR3 was defined as the stretch from the second conserved V-encoded cysteine up to the conserved J-encoded phenylalanine. In an earlier analysis of around 540 of the donors, sequences lacking an unambiguous match to a single V gene segment were excluded. In an earlier analysis of approximately 500 of the donors, a V segment was called functional when productive rearrangements were above 56.7%, and segregating when the standard deviation between donors exceeded 5%. A statistical classification framework was built to diagnose cytomegalovirus status from the catalog of TCR beta chain sequences. V and J gene assignment, in a later analysis, came from comparing TCR nucleotide sequences with IMGT/GENE-DB human TR gene sequences. In a later analysis, CDR3 sequences and most-parsimonious VDJ recombination scenarios were assigned using the TCRdist pipeline. In a later analysis, every TCR beta chain was defined by the combination of its CDR3 amino acid sequence and its V-gene family, and reads without a unique V-gene family were dropped. In a later analysis, approximately 590 highly shared, low-generation-probability nucleotide sequences were removed to address suspected cross-contamination and a sequencing artifact. A later analysis calculated a clonal expansion index for each public chain from normalized within-repertoire ranks of inferred template counts. In a later analysis, generation probabilities were computed using a VDJ recombination model fitted to out-of-frame rearrangements, and the results were checked against IGoR. Hypergeometric tests were used in a later analysis to score TCR-TCR, TCR-HLA and TCR-CMV co-occurrence, with a repertoire-size bias correction applied to the TCR pairs. To estimate false discovery rates, a later analysis permuted the HLA or CMV assignments 20 times. In a later analysis, co-occurring TCRs were grouped using DBSCAN, and TCRdist sequence similarity was added for clustering within HLA-allele-positive subsets. Co-occurrence clustering excluded repertoires with fewer than 30,000 or more than 120,000 public chains, plus five with anomalous nucleotide sharing. Imported from immuneACCESS, the table was reduced by TCRdb to in-frame sequences with V and J called. These copies leave out some clones; in studies compared against another copy, an unresolved V gene accounts for under half, and the cause of the remainder is not known. V and J calls and clone size are as listed in that table; D and trimming were resolved from the DNA. In this sample the table shows about 130,000 clones, over 75% of which occur a single time. The ten biggest clones cover 4% to 5.5% of the sample.

About this clone itself: Its binding antigen is unknown. The record has no base qualities; no much larger clone is one base away.

The cohort comprised around 690 healthy bone marrow donors. At the time of sampling, all cohort members were nominally healthy, though unrecorded immune exposures were likely present. CMV serostatus was recorded as positive for 250 to 300 and negative for about 55% of the roughly 700 cohort members, whereas no CMV serostatus was recorded for the donor in question. Each donor provided a peripheral blood sample, and peripheral blood mononuclear cells were used for TCR beta sequencing. The Qiagen DNeasy Blood Extraction Kit was used to extract genomic DNA from the blood cell samples. From the germline V gene (reference sequence), CDR1 is SEHNR and CDR2 is FQNEAQ. Including the terminal cysteine and phenylalanine, the CDR3 comprises 14 residues. The retained sequence is limited to the CDR3, 42 bases, with the frame set at the first base. V loses 5 bases of germline sequence and J loses 4 bases, and the interval between the two ends is 11 bases.

Results and caveats for the whole study, not just this receptor: An association between a missense DCLRE1C variant and V-gene and J-gene trimming of TCR beta chains was found in a later genetic analysis and replicated in an independent cohort. CMV serostatus was the only immune exposure information available for the cohort. Compared with the roughly 670-donor mean, donors in an Asian-associated ancestry cluster had fewer N-insertions in productive TCRs, according to a later genetic analysis. When HLA alleles, especially DR and DQ, strongly co-occurred, attributing TCR associations to individual alleles was difficult. In a later analysis, HLA-associated TCR beta chains showed more clonal expansion and lower generation probabilities than non-associated chains that were equally common. Linkage disequilibrium might explain the correlated functional status among segregating V segments, but an unknown experimental factor could not be ruled out. While some public TCRs were present in many individuals, most TCR sequences turned up only very rarely across donors. The classifier was reported to diagnose cytomegalovirus status with high specificity and sensitivity in both the original and validation cohorts. A later analysis reported that several top co-occurrence clusters appeared linked to parvovirus B19, influenza, CMV and Epstein-Barr virus. Because HLA typing was unavailable for some donors at each locus, only the typed subset was used in association tests. Most CMV-associated TCR beta chains appeared to be HLA-restricted in a later analysis, and the HLA associations seemed to be driven largely by CMV exposure. Broadly in line with IMGT annotations, most TCR beta V segments showed up in productive rearrangements about 87% or about 30% of the time in an earlier analysis of 587 of the donors. The 87-base-pair reads could not distinguish some IMGT-functional V segments, including TRBV6-2 and TRBV6-3, so those segments were excluded. Sequencing depth was assumed to be roughly uniform across donors in the presence/absence analyses, though that assumption may not hold. The cohort was sequenced for TCR beta chains only, and without alpha or paired-chain data the features that could be detected were limited. In a later analysis, 15,000 to 20,000 TCR beta sequences were associated with specific HLA alleles at a false discovery rate of 0.05. According to a later analysis, TCR association rates differed among HLA loci, with DRB1 alleles showing the most associated TCRs and HLA-C alleles showing the fewest. In the study, around 150 TCR beta chains were listed as associated with cytomegalovirus. A cluster of highly shared sequence variants was judged likely to be a technical artifact of the sequencing pipeline. The authors suggested that the approach could potentially be generalized to other disease states and immunological phenotypes. Because counts were too low, 15 to 20 rarely observed V segments, including chromosome 9 orphons, were excluded from the earlier analysis of roughly 580 of the donors. A further reported finding was that TCR beta sequences accurately predicted the HLA-A and HLA-B alleles for most subjects in the first cohort. A few of the identified cytomegalovirus-associated TCR beta chains were confirmed in vitro to be specific for cytomegalovirus antigens.

Sequenced: PBMCs. Recombination connected TRBV7-9 to TRBJ2-2; TRBD1 is a possible D gene, resting on 5 matching bases. This TCR derives from a man aged 30 to 45 in good health. The encoded CDR3 is CASSPRGGTGELFF. The bases are TGTGCCAGCAGCCCAAGGGGTGGCACCGGGGAGCTGTTTTTT.